These T cell receptor beta chains were read from a single sample in a study of T cells after posttransplantation cyclophosphamide. Sequenced by immunoSEQ multiplex PCR; TCRdb stores in-frame clones only, minus some. This sample carries tens of thousands of clones, none of them present only once. Sequencing used PBMCs. These receptors were collected from a man aged 35-49 years in good health, CMV-negative, and a related stem cell transplant donor. Each CDR3 is given with its conserved first and last residue. D genes are given only for firm matches. Some rows have no size entry. The others give once, few or many, or a class for an expanded clone.

length | J | V | size | D | DNA | CDR3
17 | TRBJ2-3 | TRBV5-6 | many | TRBD1 | TGTGCCAGCAGCTTTGGGACAGGCGTCTCTAGCACAGATACGCAGTATTTT | CASSFGTGVSSTDTQYF
15 | TRBJ1-5 | TRBV6-1 | many | - | TGTGCCAGCAGTGAAACACTAAAGGCCAATCAGCCCCAGCATTTT | CASSETLKANQPQHF
16 | TRBJ1-2 | TRBV7-9 | - | - | TGTGCCAGCAGCTTGGGGCAGGGGCTCGCTAACTATGGCTACACCTTC | CASSLGQGLANYGYTF
19 | TRBJ2-7 | TRBV14 | - | - | TGTGCCAGCAGCCAAATGGGGCTGACGGGTGGGACACGACGCTACGAGCAGTACTTC | CASSQMGLTGGTRRYEQYF
13 | TRBJ2-2 | TRBV10-3 | many | - | TGTGCCAGTCAGGAGCGGAGGACCGGGGAGCTGTTTTTT | CASQERRTGELFF
16 | TRBJ1-5 | TRBV27 | - | - | TGTGCCAGCAGTCCCGTCGGGGGTTGGGGCAATCAGCCCCAGCATTTT | CASSPVGGWGNQPQHF
18 | TRBJ2-3 | TRBV30 | few | TRBD1 | TGTGCCTGGAGTCCGCCACCGGGACAGTTCCTTAGCACAGATACGCAGTATTTT | CAWSPPPGQFLSTDTQYF
13 | TRBJ2-3 | TRBV6-4 | many | - | TGTGCCAGCAGTGAAGCCTCCGGAGATACGCAGTATTTT | CASSEASGDTQYF
14 | TRBJ1-1 | TRBV9 | many | - | TGTGCCAGCAGGGGACAAGACCTGAACACTGAAGCTTTCTTT | CASRGQDLNTEAFF
16 | TRBJ1-6 | TRBV5-6 | many | - | TGTGCCAGCAGCTTGGGGAGGAACTCCTATAATTCACCCCTCCACTTT | CASSLGRNSYNSPLHF
11 | TRBJ2-1 | TRBV7-2 | many | - | TGTGCCATCACGGGATCTAATGAGCAGTTCTTC | CAITGSNEQFF
14 | TRBJ1-1 | TRBV4-2 | many | - | TGTGCCAGCAGCCAAGAGGGTGACTCCCGGAGGGCTTTCTTT | CASSQEGDSRRAFF
15 | TRBJ2-3 | TRBV18 | many | - | TGTGCCAGCTCACCGGCGGGGAAGGACCAGGATACGCAGTATTTT | CASSPAGKDQDTQYF
16 | TRBJ2-2 | TRBV9 | - | - | TGTGCCAGCAGCGTAGACGGGAGCGTACGCACCGGGGAGCTGTTTTTT | CASSVDGSVRTGELFF
16 | TRBJ2-3 | TRBV7-3 | many | TRBD2 | TGTGCCAGCAGCTCCATCGGGGGGGGCGAGGTAGATACGCAGTATTTT | CASSSIGGGEVDTQYF
13 | TRBJ2-5 | TRBV7-2 | many | - | TGTGCCAGCAGCTTGGGGGGTCGGGAGACCCAGTACTTC | CASSLGGRETQYF
18 | TRBJ2-3 | TRBV14 | many | - | TGTGCCAGCAGCCAATCGGGCAGACCCAGCAGGGGCACAGATACGCAGTATTTT | CASSQSGRPSRGTDTQYF
15 | TRBJ1-2 | TRBV11-2 | many | - | TGTGCCACCCCAGGGTTGGTGGGCACTTACGATGGCTACACCTTC | CATPGLVGTYDGYTF
13 | TRBJ2-7 | TRBV7-2 | few | - | TGTGCCAGCAGCTTTGGGCCTTCCTACGAGCAGTACTTC | CASSFGPSYEQYF
17 | TRBJ2-6 | TRBV11-3 | many | - | TGTGCCAGCAGCTTCTTGACAGGCTTCTCTGGGGCCAACGTCCTGACTTTC | CASSFLTGFSGANVLTF
12 | TRBJ1-1 | TRBV10-3 | medium-sized | - | TGTGCCATCAGCCCCCTCGGCACTGAAGCTTTCTTT | CAISPLGTEAFF
11 | TRBJ1-1 | TRBV20-1 | many | - | TGCAGTGCGAGGCTGGGGGGTGAAGCTTTCTTT | CSARLGGEAFF
11 | TRBJ1-2 | TRBV29-1 | many | TRBD1 | TGCAGCGGACAGGGGGACTATGGCTACACCTTC | CSGQGDYGYTF
12 | TRBJ1-1 | TRBV7-8 | many | - | TGTGCCAGCAGCCGGGTCGACACTGAAGCTTTCTTT | CASSRVDTEAFF
15 | TRBJ2-7 | TRBV4-1 | - | TRBD1 | TGCGCCAGCAGCCAAACCCCGGGACAGGGGTACAGTCGGTACTTC | CASSQTPGQGYSRYF